This T cell receptor beta chain was sequenced in a study of cytomegalovirus exposure and HLA in healthy donors. The data were produced by immunoSEQ multiplex PCR, yet TCRdb's version contains in-frame clones alone and is incomplete. The sample has 80,000 to 100,000 clones; around nine tenths are singletons. Study-level results: Reports credit the classifier with highly specific, highly sensitive diagnosis of cytomegalovirus status. The authors enumerated roughly 160 TCR beta chains as linked to cytomegalovirus. A few of the chains that were CMV-associated were confirmed in vitro to be specific for CMV antigens.

The donors were members of the validation cohort comprising over 100 subjects, separate from the roughly 680-subject first cohort. With regard to this clone: Its cognate antigen is unknown. Other DNA sequences in the sample encode the same CDR3.

This CDR3 is built from 12 residues. The V gene's germline CDR1 is SQVTM and CDR2 ANQGSEA. V dropped 3 bases and J dropped 3 bases, with 9 bases sitting between them. The sequenced sample consisted of PBMCs. This chain links TRBV29-1 with TRBJ2-7; D unresolved. The sequence came from a woman aged 30 to 39 in good health and CMV-seronegative. The CDR3 reads CSVEVAVYEQYF. In DNA, the CDR3 is TGCAGCGTTGAGGTCGCAGTCTACGAGCAGTACTTC.